The present T cell receptor beta chain was sequenced within a study of blood T cell repertoires in COVID-19 (dated by TCRdb to the early 2020s). Describing the broader study: Collaborator samples came from the United States, Italy and Spain and covered acute and convalescent phases of COVID-19. The dataset comprised deeply sampled blood TCRbeta repertoires from subjects exposed to, actively infected with, or recovered from COVID-19. HLA class I and class II types, where available, came from metadata supplied by the sample provider rather than from assay-based typing. The repertoires were made available in a free public database intended to serve as a resource for research on the immune response to SARS-CoV-2. The material from the prospective study consisted of cDNA or gDNA derived from T cells, B-cell-depleted T cells, or PBMCs. The samples were drawn from two sources: the first 160 participants of the ongoing ImmuneRACE study, and 1,000 to 1,500 subjects contributed by 6 global collaborators. Sample metadata almost always included a de-identified subject ID, COVID-19 status, age in years and sex. The study at large found these results: The amount of clinical and demographic metadata varied by source and participant and was provided uncurated.

TCRbeta CDR3 regions were amplified from genomic DNA by means of the immunoSEQ Assay, a bias-controlled multiplex PCR. The source study handled its data this way. Within the assay, amplification of reference gene primers was used to estimate how many nucleated cells each sample contained. Sequence reads were collapsed and filtered to measure the absolute abundance of every unique TCRbeta CDR3 rearrangement. For each sample, productive Simpson clonality was calculated as the square root of Simpson's diversity index over productive rearrangements. Not all clones reach the TCRdb copy of this immuneACCESS table, which keeps in-frame sequences only. Checked studies attribute under half of the gap to unresolved V genes and leave the rest unexplained. The V and J calls and clone size are taken from that table; D and trimming were inferred from the DNA. In all, the sample holds 140,000 or so clones, and around nine tenths of those were seen once. The ten largest clones capture roughly 10% of the sample.

Regarding this clone: The target of this receptor is not known. No quality values exist for individual bases; no much larger clone is one base distant.

The V and J ends are trimmed by 6 bases and 8 bases, leaving 10 bases between them. Reading the germline V gene gives CDR1 SGHRS and CDR2 YFSETQ. Measured from the cysteine to the phenylalanine, the CDR3 is 11 residues long. Solely the CDR3 DNA is kept, with 33 bases framed from the first base. Collaborating institutions collected whole blood in K2EDTA tubes following their own protocols. For TCRbeta analysis, collaborators shipped samples in one of three forms: frozen whole blood, isolated PBMCs, or DNA extracted from either of those sample types. Input material: peripheral blood. This receptor was identified in a man aged 55-75 years with active or convalescent COVID-19. The sequence links TRBV5-1 to TRBJ2-3; TRBD2 is possibly the D segment (6 matching bases). In nucleotide form, the sequence is TGCGCCAGCAAATTGGAGGGTACGCAGTATTTT. Its coded protein is CASKLEGTQYF.